The 9 T cell receptor beta chains listed next were all sequenced from one sample in a study of neoadjuvant anti-PD-1 for oral cavity cancer. Assay used: immunoSEQ multiplex PCR; TCRdb lists only in-frame clones, some missing. This table has over 11,000 clones, 65% to 85% appearing once. As for time point: after neoadjuvant nivolumab, at surgical resection. This material consisted of PBMCs, taken after nivolumab (anti-PD-1) treatment. These receptors came from a person aged 40 to 85 with oral cavity squamous cell carcinoma.

The genes are TRBV7-8 and TRBJ2-7; 8 bases agree with TRBD1. V shed 1 base and J 3 bases; nucleotides not matched to a gene: 5. CDR1 is SGHVS and CDR2 is FQNEAQ in the germline V gene. The CDR3 sequence is 15 residues long. In DNA, the CDR3 is TGTGCCAGCAGCTTAGGGACAGGGAGTAGCTACGAGCAGTACTTC. Amino acids: CASSLGTGSSYEQYF.

This chain uses TRBV5-1 with TRBJ2-7; 7 bases fit TRBD1. J gave up 0 bases and V 0 bases, and 6 bases lay outside the gene matches. This CDR3 has 16 residues. CDR1 and CDR2 (germline): SGHRS, YFSETQ. The CDR3 DNA reads TGCGCCAGCAGCTTGGGCGAGACAGGGAGCTCCTACGAGCAGTACTTC. This codes for CASSLGETGSSYEQYF. Supplemented by reference TRBV5-1 and TRBJ2-7, the full variable domain reads KAGVTQTPRYLIKTRGQQVTLSCSPISGHRSVSWYQQTPGQGLQFLFEYFSETQRNKGNFPGRFSGRQFSNSRSEMNVSTLELGDSALYLCASSLGETGSSYEQYFGPGTRLTVT.

CDR3 DNA sequence: TGTGCCAGCAGCCCGGAAGACAGGGGCGAGCAGTACTTC. Residues: CASSPEDRGEQYF. V and J are TRBV4-2 and TRBJ2-7; 8 nucleotides match TRBD1. Trimming at V came to 4 bases and at J to 6 bases, leaving 5 bases not matched to a gene. This CDR3 is built from 13 residues. Germline CDR1 reads LGHNA; CDR2 reads YNFKEQ.

Only one count was recorded for this clone. V is TRBV30 and J is TRBJ2-3, with 9 bases aligning to TRBD2. The CDR3 covers 15 residues. The V gene's germline CDR1 is GTSNPN and CDR2 SVGIG (reference sequence). With V trimmed by 3 bases and J by 1 base, 5 bases remained unmatched. The CDR3 DNA reads TGTGCCTGGAGGGCTAGCGGGACTGGCACAGATACGCAGTATTTT. Amino acid sequence: CAWRASGTGTDTQYF.

This clone was found once. This chain uses TRBV7-2 with TRBJ1-6; TRBD1 matches at 11 bases. CDR3 length: 14 amino acids. V lost 5 bases to trimming and J lost 11 bases; unmatched junction nucleotides: 5. The germline V gene has CDR1 SGHTA and CDR2 FQGNSA. The DNA of the CDR3 is TGTGCCAGCAGCCCAGGACAGGGGGCCGCACCCCTCCACTTT. As protein: CASSPGQGAAPLHF. The variable domain in full, completed from reference TRBV7-2 and TRBJ1-6, reads GAGVSQSPSNKVTEKGKDVELRCDPISGHTALYWYRQSLGQGLEFLIYFQGNSAPDKSGLPSDRFSAERTGGSVSTLTIQRTQQEDSAVYLCASSPGQGAAPLHFGNGTRLTVT.

V and J are TRBV2 and TRBJ1-2; 7 positions match TRBD1. This CDR3 is 14 amino acids long. V gave up 10 bases and J gave up 8 bases; unmatched junction bases: 16. The V gene's germline CDR1 is SNHLY and CDR2 FYNNEI. CDR3 loop: CAIREQQGIGGYTF. The CDR3 nucleotides read TGTGCCATACGAGAGCAACAGGGGATAGGCGGCTACACCTTC.

The chain employs TRBV2 and TRBJ2-1, with 9 bases lining up with TRBD2. The germline V gene has CDR1 SNHLY and CDR2 FYNNEI. The V segment lost 6 bases and the J segment 2 bases; nucleotides outside the gene matches: 5. This CDR3 has 15 residues. As DNA, the CDR3 is TGTGCCAGCAGGGGACTAGCTGGGGCCTACAATGAGCAGTTCTTC. Its translation: CASRGLAGAYNEQFF.

The chain couples TRBV7-6 to TRBJ1-1, with 9 bases that match TRBD1. The germline CDR1 and CDR2 sequences are SGHVS and FNYEAQ. After removal of 1 base from V and 4 bases from J, the junction contained 7 bases not matched to a gene. This CDR3 has 16 amino acids. CDR3 residues: CASSLGGQGVFTEAFF. In DNA, the CDR3 is TGTGCCAGCAGCTTAGGGGGACAGGGCGTTTTCACTGAAGCTTTCTTT.

The chain combines TRBV11-2 with TRBJ1-3; unclear D gene. From germline, CDR1 is SGHAT and CDR2 FQNNGV. CDR3 length: 15 residues. V shed 4 bases and J shed 4 bases, with 14 bases lying between them. The CDR3 bases are TGTGCCAGCAGCTCTGTACGCGGGTTCGGAAACACCATATATTTT. Translating gives CASSSVRGFGNTIYF.